The rows below give T cell receptor beta chains drawn from one sample of a study of regulatory T cells in long-lasting Graves disease. TCRdb re-analysed the multiplex PCR reads in MiXCR, keeping a single row per CDR3 protein. The sample carries 420,000 or so distinct CDR3 sequences, around 20% recorded once. The material sequenced was peripheral blood mononuclear cells (PBMCs), taken when the disease was refractory, from a patient treated with antithyroid drugs. The receptors derive from a female donor with Graves disease. Both conserved end residues are part of each CDR3. A D gene is named only where the DNA matches it firmly. Expanded clones get a size class; other rows say once, few or many, or leave the size out.

>TRBV20-1|NA|few|TRBJ1-4
CSARDVAGMGEKLFF
TGCAGTGCTAGAGACGTCGCCGGGATGGGGGAAAAACTGTTTTTT
>TRBV29-1|NA|NA|TRBJ1-2
CSVEVPVGYGYTF
TGCAGCGTTGAAGTCCCCGTGGGCTATGGCTACACCTTC
>TRBV18|TRBD1|NA|TRBJ2-5
CASSPTEGGSGTQYF
TGTGCCAGCTCACCAACGGAAGGGGGCTCCGGGACCCAGTACTTC
>TRBV6-1|TRBD1|many|TRBJ2-5
CASSEGNRGSQETQYF
TGTGCCAGCAGTGAAGGGAACAGGGGGAGCCAAGAGACCCAGTACTTC
>TRBV7-2|TRBD2|NA|TRBJ2-7
CASSRDYRSFEQYF
TGTGCCAGCAGCCGGGACTACCGGTCTTTTGAGCAGTACTTC
>TRBV2|NA|many|TRBJ1-2
CASSGGYGYTF
TGTGCCAGCAGTGGGGGCTATGGCTACACCTTC
>TRBV2|NA|NA|TRBJ2-7
CASSEYFGRSYEQYF
TGTGCCAGCAGTGAATACTTCGGAAGATCCTACGAGCAGTACTTC
>TRBV28|NA|many|TRBJ1-1
CASSPLGVRARSPEAFF
TGTGCCAGCAGTCCCCTCGGCGTTCGGGCGCGTTCCCCTGAAGCTTTCTTT
>TRBV6-1|NA|many|TRBJ1-2
CAIQGDYGYTF
TGTGCCATACAGGGAGACTATGGCTACACCTTC
>TRBV30|NA|NA|TRBJ2-7
CAWSVQLARAVKQYF
TGTGCCTGGAGTGTCCAACTAGCCCGGGCGGTTAAGCAGTACTTC
>TRBV7-2|NA|many|TRBJ1-1
CASSFDSANTEAFF
TGTGCCAGCAGCTTCGATTCGGCGAACACTGAAGCTTTCTTT
>TRBV5-1|NA|few|TRBJ2-7
CASATAFYEQYF
TGCGCCAGCGCCACAGCCTTCTACGAGCAGTACTTC
>TRBV19|NA|NA|TRBJ1-2
CASSTPGRAGYGYTF
TGTGCCAGTAGTACCCCGGGCAGGGCTGGCTATGGCTACACCTTC
>TRBV20-1|TRBD1|many|TRBJ2-5
CSARPRTGVETQYF
TGCAGTGCTAGACCTAGGACAGGCGTCGAGACCCAGTACTTC
>TRBV6-1|TRBD2|many|TRBJ2-7
CASRGTSGPYEQYF
TGTGCCAGCAGGGGGACTAGCGGGCCCTACGAGCAGTACTTC
>TRBV28|TRBD2|NA|TRBJ2-2
CASSYLAGYTGELFF
TGTGCCAGCAGTTATCTAGCGGGTTACACCGGGGAGCTGTTTTTT
>TRBV18|NA|few|TRBJ2-5
CASSPSVGETQYF
TGTGCCAGCTCACCCTCAGTCGGCGAGACCCAGTACTTC
>TRBV6-2/TRBV6-3|NA|few|TRBJ2-4
CASSDGTSSHF
TGTGCCAGCAGTGACGGCACATCGTCACACTTC
>TRBV20-1|TRBD2|many|TRBJ2-7
CSARETSGFSYEQYF
TGCAGTGCTAGAGAGACTAGCGGGTTTTCCTACGAGCAGTACTTC
>TRBV9|TRBD1|NA|TRBJ2-7
CASSEGPGTDTYEQYF
TGTGCCAGCAGCGAAGGGCCCGGGACAGATACCTACGAGCAGTACTTC
>TRBV20-1|TRBD1|NA|TRBJ1-1
CSARVTPGGTEAFF
TGCAGTGCTAGAGTGACCCCAGGGGGCACTGAAGCTTTCTTT
>TRBV7-3|NA|many|TRBJ2-2
CASSATGQINTGELFF
TGTGCCAGCAGCGCTACAGGACAGATTAACACCGGGGAGCTGTTTTTT
>TRBV20-1|TRBD2|NA|TRBJ2-5
CSAPIAGGETQYF
TGCAGTGCCCCAATAGCGGGAGGAGAGACCCAGTACTTC